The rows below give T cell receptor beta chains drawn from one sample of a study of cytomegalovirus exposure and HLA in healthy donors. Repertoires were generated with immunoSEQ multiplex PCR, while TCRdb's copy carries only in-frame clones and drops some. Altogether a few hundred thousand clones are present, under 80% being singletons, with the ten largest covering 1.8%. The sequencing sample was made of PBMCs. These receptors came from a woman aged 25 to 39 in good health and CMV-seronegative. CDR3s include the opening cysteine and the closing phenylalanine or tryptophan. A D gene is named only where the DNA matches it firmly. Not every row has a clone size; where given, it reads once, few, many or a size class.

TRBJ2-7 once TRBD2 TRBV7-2 CASSLASGIAYEQYF TGTGCCAGCAGCTTAGCTAGCGGGATTGCCTACGAGCAGTACTTC
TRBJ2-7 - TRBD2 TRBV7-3 CASSWRAGLSYEQYF TGTGCCAGCAGCTGGAGAGCGGGACTCTCCTACGAGCAGTACTTC
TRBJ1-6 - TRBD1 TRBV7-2 CASSNRPGQGNSPLHF TGTGCCAGCAGCAACAGACCGGGACAGGGGAATTCACCCCTCCACTTT
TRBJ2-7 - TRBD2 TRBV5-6 CASSFISASGGLEQYF TGTGCCAGCAGCTTTATTAGTGCCAGCGGGGGACTCGAGCAGTACTTC
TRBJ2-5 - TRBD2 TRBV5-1 CASSSAGGGGRLETQYF TGCGCCAGCAGCTCGGCCGGTGGCGGGGGTAGGTTAGAGACCCAGTACTTC
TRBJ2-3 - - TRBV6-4 CASSETGTDTQYF TGTGCCAGCAGTGAAACGGGCACAGATACGCAGTATTTT
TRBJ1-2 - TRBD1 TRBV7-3 CASSYRTGEGYTF TGTGCCAGCAGTTACCGGACAGGGGAAGGCTACACCTTC
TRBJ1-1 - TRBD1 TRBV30 CAWSVGTGGLREAFF TGTGCCTGGAGTGTAGGGACAGGGGGGCTCCGTGAAGCTTTCTTT
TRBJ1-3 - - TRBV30 CAWSVVAILGSGNTIYF TGTGCCTGGAGTGTAGTCGCAATACTTGGCTCTGGAAACACCATATATTTT
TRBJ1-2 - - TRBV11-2 CASSPMIEQVIYGYTF TGTGCCAGCAGCCCTATGATTGAGCAGGTAATATATGGCTACACCTTC
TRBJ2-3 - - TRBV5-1 CASSLYGTDTQYF TGCGCCAGCAGCTTGTACGGGACAGATACGCAGTATTTT
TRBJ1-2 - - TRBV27 CASSFAANYGYTF TGTGCCAGCAGTTTTGCGGCTAACTATGGCTACACCTTC
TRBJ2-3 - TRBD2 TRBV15 CATSRGVGGRDTDTQYF TGTGCCACCAGCAGAGGCGTTGGCGGGAGGGACACAGATACGCAGTATTTT
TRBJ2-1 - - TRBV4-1 CASSQGTYYNEQFF TGCGCCAGCAGCCAAGGGACTTATTACAATGAGCAGTTCTTC
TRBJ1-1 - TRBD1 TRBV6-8 CASSRTGYTEAFF TGTGCCAGCAGTCGGACAGGGTACACTGAAGCTTTCTTT
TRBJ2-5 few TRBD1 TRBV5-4 CAGRDRQREAQYF TGTGCCGGCCGGGACAGGCAGAGAGAGGCCCAGTACTTC
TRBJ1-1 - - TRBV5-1 CASSLVSGEMNTEAFF TGCGCCAGCAGCTTGGTATCAGGGGAAATGAACACTGAAGCTTTCTTT
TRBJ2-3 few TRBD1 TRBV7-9 CASSSGTGEADTQYF TGTGCCAGCAGCTCCGGGACAGGGGAGGCAGATACGCAGTATTTT
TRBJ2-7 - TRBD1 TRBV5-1 CASSPMTGTYEQYF TGCGCCAGCAGCCCTATGACAGGGACCTACGAGCAGTACTTC
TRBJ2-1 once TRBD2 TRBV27 CASGLAVYNEQFF TGTGCCTCGGGGCTAGCGGTATACAATGAGCAGTTCTTC
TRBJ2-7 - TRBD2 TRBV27 CASSTQTSGRSLPYEQYF TGTGCCAGCAGTACCCAGACTAGCGGGAGGTCCCTACCCTACGAGCAGTACTTC
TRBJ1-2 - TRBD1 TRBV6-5 CASSWATGHGYTF TGTGCCAGCAGTTGGGCGACAGGGCATGGCTACACCTTC
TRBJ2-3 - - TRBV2 CASSEEHLSTDTQYF TGTGCCAGCAGTGAAGAACACCTCAGCACAGATACGCAGTATTTT
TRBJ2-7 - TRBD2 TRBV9 CASSVGSGEYEQYF TGTGCCAGCAGCGTAGGCAGCGGGGAGTACGAGCAGTACTTC
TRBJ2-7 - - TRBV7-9 CASSPRGYEQYF TGTGCCAGCAGCCCTCGGGGGTACGAGCAGTACTTC
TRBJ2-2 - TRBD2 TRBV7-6 CASSLIQAGAIGELFF TGTGCCAGCAGCTTAATCCAAGCGGGAGCGATCGGGGAGCTGTTTTTT
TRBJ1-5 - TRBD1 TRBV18 CASSRDREQPQHF TGTGCCAGCTCTCGGGACAGAGAACAGCCCCAGCATTTT
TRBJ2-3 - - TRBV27 CASSLGQAPDTQYF TGTGCCAGCAGTTTGGGGCAGGCCCCAGATACGCAGTATTTT
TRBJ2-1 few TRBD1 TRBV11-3 CASSLVGTGVDNEQFF TGTGCCAGCAGCTTAGTCGGGACAGGGGTGGACAATGAGCAGTTCTTC
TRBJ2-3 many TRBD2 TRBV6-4 CASSPRGDGEPDTQYF TGTGCCAGCAGTCCCCGGGGGGACGGGGAGCCAGATACGCAGTATTTT
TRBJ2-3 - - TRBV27 CASKGSVSFADTQYF TGTGCCAGCAAGGGTAGCGTTAGTTTCGCAGATACGCAGTATTTT
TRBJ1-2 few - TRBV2 CASSESPGNYGYTF TGTGCCAGCAGTGAATCGCCAGGGAACTATGGCTACACCTTC
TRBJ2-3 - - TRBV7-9 CASSSVTRDTQYF TGTGCCAGCAGCTCTGTGACACGCGATACGCAGTATTTT
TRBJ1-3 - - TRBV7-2 CASSLVGGSGNTIYF TGTGCCAGCAGCTTAGTAGGGGGCTCTGGAAACACCATATATTTT
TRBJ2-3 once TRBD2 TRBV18 CASSPPLAGDPDTQYF TGTGCCAGCTCACCACCGCTAGCGGGGGACCCAGATACGCAGTATTTT
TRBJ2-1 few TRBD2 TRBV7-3 CASRSGTRAYNEQFF TGTGCCAGCAGGTCCGGGACTAGAGCTTACAATGAGCAGTTCTTC
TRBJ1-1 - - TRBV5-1 CASSLRGWNTEAFF TGCGCCAGCAGCCTGCGGGGGTGGAACACTGAAGCTTTCTTT
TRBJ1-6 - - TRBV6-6 CASSYSAGRTSPLHF TGTGCCAGCAGTTACTCTGCAGGGCGTACTTCACCCCTCCACTTT
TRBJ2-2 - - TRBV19 CASSIYTGELFF TGTGCCAGTAGTATCTACACCGGGGAGCTGTTTTTT
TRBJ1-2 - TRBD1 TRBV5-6 CASSLGYRGEGYTF TGTGCCAGCAGCTTGGGGTACAGGGGAGAAGGCTACACCTTC
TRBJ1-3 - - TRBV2 CASRKMDGIALNTIYF TGTGCCAGCAGGAAGATGGACGGGATTGCCCTAAACACCATATATTTT
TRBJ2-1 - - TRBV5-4 CASSLVRSDEQFF TGTGCCAGCAGCTTGGTCCGTTCGGATGAGCAGTTCTTC
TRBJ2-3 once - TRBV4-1 CASSPLAGSSSTDTQYF TGCGCCAGCAGCCCCCTGGCGGGATCCTCTAGCACAGATACGCAGTATTTT
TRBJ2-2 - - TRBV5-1 CASSGRNTGELFF TGCGCCAGCAGCGGCAGGAACACCGGGGAGCTGTTTTTT
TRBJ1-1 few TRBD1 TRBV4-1 CASTGAPNTEAFF TGCGCCAGTACAGGGGCACCGAACACTGAAGCTTTCTTT
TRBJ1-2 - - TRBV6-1 CASSEAGRAGKAGYTF TGTGCCAGCAGTGAAGCGGGCAGGGCAGGGAAGGCTGGCTACACCTTC
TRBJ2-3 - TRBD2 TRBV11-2 CASSTQTSGYQYF TGTGCCAGCAGCACCCAGACTAGCGGGTACCAGTATTTT
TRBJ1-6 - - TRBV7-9 CASSLLGSGRGPLHF TGTGCCAGCAGCCTCCTGGGATCAGGGCGTGGACCCCTCCACTTT
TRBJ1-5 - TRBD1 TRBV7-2 CASRARTGWNQPQHF TGTGCCAGCAGAGCTAGGACAGGGTGGAATCAGCCCCAGCATTTT
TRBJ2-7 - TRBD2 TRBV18 CASSFSRESSYEQYF TGTGCCAGCTCATTCTCGCGGGAGAGCTCCTACGAGCAGTACTTC
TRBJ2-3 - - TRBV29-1 CSVEGGHVPGSTDTQYF TGCAGCGTTGAAGGCGGACACGTGCCAGGCAGCACAGATACGCAGTATTTT
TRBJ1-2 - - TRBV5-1 CASSLAVGSSGYTF TGCGCCAGCAGCTTGGCCGTCGGGTCCTCGGGCTACACCTTC
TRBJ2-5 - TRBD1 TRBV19 CASSINRGQETQYF TGTGCCAGTAGTATCAACAGGGGGCAAGAGACCCAGTACTTC